These 24 T cell receptor beta chains were all obtained from the same sample, sequenced in a study of blood T cells in healthy people across ages. The authors ran a second PCR of about 7 to 11 cycles using a sample-barcoded 5' primer and a J-beta primer mix. TCRdb used MiXCR to reprocess the 5' RACE reads, holding one entry per CDR3 protein. This table holds approximately 1,700,000 distinct CDR3 sequences, about 39% found once. Specimen: blood. The receptors originated from a human donor in good health.

This clonotype was counted a few times. The rearrangement joins TRBV20-1 to TRBJ1-6, with TRBD1 matching 8 bases. CDR1 DFQATT and CDR2 SNEGSKA come from the germline V gene (reference sequence). Trimming removed 1 base from V and 7 bases from J; junction bases left unmatched: 0. The CDR3 extends over 13 amino acids. The DNA of the CDR3 is TGCAGTGCTAGAGGGGACAGGAATTCACCCCTCCACTTT. Its translation is CSARGDRNSPLHF.

This clonotype was picked up a small number of times. The V and J genes are TRBV9 and TRBJ1-1; weak D call: TRBD1 (6 bases). Trimming removed 4 bases at V and 6 bases at J, with 25 bases between. The CDR3 runs 17 residues. Germline CDR1 SGDLS, CDR2 YYNGEE. CDR3 DNA: TGTGCCAGCAGCCCCAAGGGGGTTGCGGGGGTCCGCGCTGAAGCTTTCTTT. This gives the protein CASSPKGVAGVRAEAFF.

The chain has TRBV20-1 and TRBJ1-2, with a tentative D call TRBD1 (5 bases). Germline V gives CDR1 DFQATT, CDR2 SNEGSKA (reference sequence). CDR3 size: 15 residues. The V gene lost 5 bases and the J gene lost 0 bases, with 16 bases spanning the gap. Written as DNA, the CDR3 is TGCAGTGCTGCAACCCCAGGGTTTCCTAACTATGGCTACACCTTC. Protein product: CSAATPGFPNYGYTF.

This clonotype was counted a few times. The chain employs TRBV2 and TRBJ2-2; 7 positions match TRBD1. V lost 6 bases to trimming and J lost 2 bases; unmatched junction nucleotides: 6. This CDR3 has 15 amino acids. The germline gives CDR1 SNHLY, CDR2 FYNNEI. In nucleotides, the CDR3 is TGTGCCAGCAGGGCCGGGACAGCCAACACCGGGGAGCTGTTTTTT. This encodes CASRAGTANTGELFF.

V is TRBV20-1 and J is TRBJ2-4; a weak D match, TRBD2 (6 bases). The J call is doubtful: the DNA matches TRBJ2-7 better. The CDR3 sequence is 14 residues long. The germline V gene has CDR1 DFQATT and CDR2 SNEGSKA (reference sequence). The CDR3 DNA follows: TGCAGTGCGAGACCGGGACTGAGGACCTACGAGCAGTACTTC. Protein sequence: CSARPGLRTYEQYF.

This clonotype was found once. The V and J genes are TRBV7-2 and TRBJ1-4; TRBD1 matches 11 bases. CDR3 length: 16 amino acids. V lost 2 bases and J lost 7; bases outside the gene matches: 6. Germline V lookup: CDR1 SGHTA, CDR2 FQGNSA. The CDR3 sequence: CASSLNSGTGGEKLFF. For the CDR3, the DNA is TGTGCCAGCAGCTTAAATTCGGGGACAGGGGGTGAAAAACTGTTTTTT. Using reference TRBV7-2 and TRBJ1-4 for the parts outside the CDR3, the full variable domain is GAGVSQSPSNKVTEKGKDVELRCDPISGHTALYWYRQSLGQGLEFLIYFQGNSAPDKSGLPSDRFSAERTGGSVSTLTIQRTQQEDSAVYLCASSLNSGTGGEKLFFGSGTQLSVL.

Points on this clonotype: A much larger clone lies a single base off, so this may be a read error. The chain links TRBV28 to TRBJ2-7, with D possibly being TRBD2 (7 bases). Near its end, the DNA agrees better with TRBJ2-1, so the J call may be wrong. Germline CDR1 and CDR2: MDHEN and SYDVKM. The CDR3 length is 14 residues. The CDR3 DNA is TGTGCCAGCAGTTCTCCCGGGGGGCCCTACGAGCAGTTCTTC. It yields the protein CASSSPGGPYEQFF.

The CDR3 region is CASSRKRTSGGGTDTQYF. In DNA, the CDR3 is TGTGCCAGCAGCCGAAAGCGGACTAGCGGGGGAGGAACAGATACGCAGTATTTT. The chain joins TRBV11-1 to TRBJ2-3; 13 positions agree with TRBD2. The V gene end was trimmed by 5 bases and the J gene end by 3 bases; junction bases not matched to a gene: 11. The length of the CDR3 is 18 residues. Germline values: CDR1 SGHAT, CDR2 FQDESV (reference sequence).

This chain connects TRBV28 to TRBJ2-6; D is undetermined. Germline lookup yields CDR1 MDHEN and CDR2 SYDVKM. V gave up 3 bases and J gave up 0 bases, with 15 bases separating them. This CDR3 has 18 amino acids. The CDR3 sequence is CASSLWGTGNSGANVLTF. Here the CDR3 DNA reads TGTGCCAGCAGTTTGTGGGGTACCGGTAACTCTGGGGCCAACGTCCTGACTTTC.

There are a few counts of this clonotype. Given a much more abundant clone one base away, this may be a read error. The chain couples TRBV20-1 to TRBJ2-5; weak D call: TRBD2 (6 bases). TRBJ2-7 explains the end of the DNA better; the J call may be wrong. The CDR3 extends over 14 amino acids. The germline V gene encodes CDR1 DFQATT and CDR2 SNEGSKA (reference sequence). CDR3 sequence reads: CGASFSRAGNEQYF. The CDR3 DNA sequence: TGCGGTGCTAGCTTCAGTCGTGCGGGAAACGAGCAGTACTTC.

This clonotype appeared a few times. V gene TRBV6-2 or TRBV6-3 combines with J gene TRBJ2-4, with 8 bases that match TRBD2. The CDR3 extends over 14 amino acids. The germline V gene has CDR1 MNHEY and CDR2 SVGEGT. J lost 1 base, V lost 8 bases, and 4 bases had no gene match. CDR3: CASAGGGAKNIQYF. The DNA of the CDR3 is TGTGCCAGCGCTGGCGGGGGGGCCAAAAACATTCAGTACTTC.

The table lists this clonotype with a few counts. The rearrangement uses TRBV20-1 and TRBJ2-3, with 7 nucleotides matching TRBD1. Trimming removed 6 bases from V and 0 bases from J; junction bases left unmatched: 6. The CDR3 is made up of 14 amino acids. Germline CDR1 and CDR2: DFQATT and SNEGSKA (reference sequence). CDR3: CSATDRESTDTQYF. DNA for the CDR3: TGCAGTGCCACCGACAGGGAAAGCACAGATACGCAGTATTTT.

The rearrangement uses TRBV6-6 and TRBJ2-1; 8 positions match TRBD1. Germline loops: CDR1 MNHNY, CDR2 SVGAGI (reference sequence). The CDR3 has 16 residues. Germline trimming cut 4 bases from V and 4 bases from J; bases unmatched to any gene: 9. In nucleotides, the CDR3 is TGTGCCAGCAGTTCCCCCGACAGGGGCGGGTACAATGAGCAGTTCTTC. Translating gives CASSSPDRGGYNEQFF.

With regard to this clonotype: At one of its ends the junction is not consistent with the germline gene, which may arise from a read error. The chain has TRBV5-1 and TRBJ1-1, with 8 bases aligning to TRBD1. The CDR3 spans 13 residues. The germline gives CDR1 SGHRS, CDR2 YFSETQ. In DNA, the CDR3 is TGCGCCAGCACCTTGACAGGGGACACTGAAGCTTTCTTT. Its protein is CASTLTGDTEAFF.

The CDR3 region is CAWSDRFGQPQHF. For the CDR3, the DNA is TGTGCCTGGAGTGACAGGTTCGGCCAGCCCCAGCATTTT. This chain uses TRBV30 with TRBJ1-5; perhaps TRBD1 as D (5 bases). Trimming took 1 base from V and 7 from J, leaving 11 bases between them. Germline assignment: CDR1 GTSNPN and CDR2 SVGIG (reference sequence). The length of the CDR3 is 13 residues.

V gene TRBV12-3 or TRBV12-4 combines with J gene TRBJ1-2; D possibly corresponds to TRBD1 (5 bases). The CDR3 has 14 amino acids. The V and J ends lost 3 bases and 7 bases respectively, with 15 bases between them. CDR3 DNA sequence: TGTGCCAGCAGTTTTGGGACGGGCGCTTTTGGCTACACCTTC. Translation: CASSFGTGAFGYTF.

The J gene is TRBJ2-7, the V gene TRBV2, with D possibly being TRBD1 (5 bases). Gene TRBJ2-5 matches the end of the DNA better, so the J call may be wrong. The CDR3 runs 17 residues. Looked up from germline, CDR1 is SNHLY and CDR2 is FYNNEI. CDR3 sequence (DNA): TGTGCCAGCAGTGAATCTCGGACAAGATTCCAGAAAGAGACCCAGTACTTC. Translating gives CASSESRTRFQKETQYF.

The rearrangement joins TRBV29-1 to TRBJ2-3; D gene unclear. The CDR3 extends over 17 amino acids. Trimming pared 6 bases from V and 2 bases from J, leaving 24 bases between. Germline CDR1 reads SQVTM; CDR2 reads ANQGSEA. Here the CDR3 reads CSVVVSPFGRSTDTQYF. The CDR3 DNA reads as TGCAGCGTCGTTGTATCTCCGTTCGGACGGTCCACAGATACGCAGTATTTT.

This clonotype was counted between two and nine times. J is TRBJ1-5 and V is TRBV4-3; D unresolved. Trimming removed 0 bases from V and 5 bases from J, with 11 bases in between. The CDR3 has 15 amino acids. The germline V gene has CDR1 LGHNA and CDR2 YSLEER. CDR3 nucleotide sequence: TGCGCCAGCAGCCAAGATGTTCGTGGGGATCAGCCCCAGCATTTT. Its translation: CASSQDVRGDQPQHF.

This clonotype was seen a few times. The chain employs TRBV29-1 and TRBJ1-1; D is perhaps TRBD1 (5 bases). The CDR3 extends over 13 amino acids. Trimming removed 4 bases at V and 2 bases at J, with 11 bases between. Germline CDR1 and CDR2: SQVTM and ANQGSEA. The CDR3 nucleotides are TGCAGCGTTGCCAGGGACTTAAACACTGAAGCTTTCTTT. Translation: CSVARDLNTEAFF.

This clonotype turned up a few times. This chain uses TRBV12-3 or TRBV12-4 with TRBJ2-7; D tentatively fits TRBD1 or TRBD2 (5 bases each). This CDR3 has 16 residues. The V gene lost 0 bases and the J gene lost 4 bases, with 16 bases spanning the gap. CDR3 in amino acids: CASSLALTARGYEQYF. DNA of the CDR3: TGTGCCAGCAGTTTAGCGCTAACAGCGAGGGGTTACGAGCAGTACTTC.

The J gene is TRBJ1-1, the V gene TRBV10-3, with 9 nucleotides matching TRBD1. Trimming cost V 4 bases and J 5 bases; bases outside gene matches: 8. This CDR3 has 15 residues. Germline CDR1 is ENHRY and CDR2 is SYGVKD. CDR3 DNA: TGTGCCATCAGTGGGGGACAGGGTCCCCGAACTGAAGCTTTCTTT. Translating gives CAISGGQGPRTEAFF.

The chain links TRBV4-3 to TRBJ1-2; no reliable D call. V was cut by 3 bases and J by 7 bases, with 12 bases left in between. Per germline, CDR1 LGHNA and CDR2 YSLEER. The CDR3 sequence is 13 residues long. The CDR3, as DNA: TGCGCCAGCAGCCAGGCCTACAGTGCTGGCTACACCTTC. It is translated as CASSQAYSAGYTF.

This clonotype was detected only a few times. V gene TRBV7-2 combines with J gene TRBJ1-1; the D is unclear. Trimming took 1 base from V and 0 from J, leaving 12 bases between them. The germline CDR1 and CDR2 sequences are SGHTA and FQGNSA. The CDR3 length is 16 residues. In nucleotides, the CDR3 is TGTGCCAGCAGCTTAGTTGGGCGGCGGTTGAACACTGAAGCTTTCTTT. Protein sequence: CASSLVGRRLNTEAFF.